The 21 T cell receptor beta chains given below trace back to one sample, sequenced in a study of regulatory T cells in long-lasting Graves disease. Time point noted: newly diagnosed GD, antithyroid drugs for less than 3 months. Isolated PBMC RNA provided the starting material for the TCR library. Through Arm-PCR of CDR3 regions and iRepertoire HTBI primers, TCR beta libraries were built. MiXCR, applied by TCRdb to the multiplex PCR reads, yields one record per CDR3 protein. Of roughly 610,000 distinct CDR3 sequences in the sample, roughly 16% are singletons; the top ten hold around 12%. The same data also went into a second study, on T cells in Graves' hyperthyroidism and ophthalmopathy.

Material: peripheral blood mononuclear cells (PBMCs), obtained at new diagnosis, from a patient treated with antithyroid drugs. These receptors came from a man younger than 35 with Graves disease.

There are a few counts of this clonotype. The chain combines TRBV19 with TRBJ2-1, with TRBD2 identical over 9 bases. The germline V gene has CDR1 LNHDA and CDR2 SQIVND (reference sequence). The CDR3 is 16 residues long. V was pared by 10 bases and J by 2 bases, with 12 bases of the junction left unmatched. The CDR3 loop is CATKGVAGVTYNEQFF. DNA for the CDR3: TGTGCCACTAAGGGTGTAGCGGGAGTGACCTACAATGAGCAGTTCTTC.

The J gene is TRBJ2-3, the V gene TRBV5-6; TRBD2 agrees at 10 bases. CDR3 length: 16 residues. CDR1 is SGHDT and CDR2 is YYEEEE in the germline V gene. The trim removed 4 bases at V and 6 bases at J, leaving 11 bases unmatched. In DNA form, the CDR3 reads TGTGCCAGCAGCCTAGGAGCGGGAGGGCCTTGGGATACGCAGTATTTT. Amino acids: CASSLGAGGPWDTQYF.

This clonotype has ten or more counts. In DNA, the CDR3 is TGTGCCAGCAGTAACACAGGGACCGGCCAGCCCCAGCATTTT. It is translated as CASSNTGTGQPQHF. This chain uses TRBV12-3 or TRBV12-4 with TRBJ1-5; tentatively, D is TRBD1 (6 bases). V was trimmed by 5 bases and J by 7 bases, leaving 15 bases between them. This CDR3 contains 14 residues.

This clonotype was found many times. This rearrangement joins TRBV5-5 to TRBJ1-1; a possible D gene is TRBD1 (5 bases). CDR3 length: 15 amino acids. Trimming took 5 bases from V and 3 from J, leaving 17 bases between them. The germline gives CDR1 SGHKS, CDR2 YYEKEE (reference sequence). CDR3 sequence (DNA): TGTGCCAGCAGTTCTCCTCGAGGGGACCACACTGAAGCTTTCTTT. The encoded protein is CASSSPRGDHTEAFF.

The J gene is TRBJ1-5, the V gene TRBV4-1; D gene uncertain. The length of the CDR3 is 14 residues. In germline, CDR1 is MGHRA, CDR2 YSYEKL. The V end lost 1 base, the J end lost 6 bases, and 10 bases lay between the germline ends. In DNA, the CDR3 is TGCGCCAGCAGCCAAGTTGAAGGGTCTCAGCCCCAGCATTTT. It codes for CASSQVEGSQPQHF.

In the case of this clonotype: It may be a read error: a sequence one base away is much more abundant. The chain joins TRBV27 to TRBJ2-7, with D perhaps matching TRBD1 (6 bases). The germline V gene encodes CDR1 MNHEY and CDR2 SMNVEV (reference sequence). CDR3 length equals 13 residues. The germline V and J ends were trimmed by 6 bases and 6 bases, with 15 bases remaining between them. CDR3 sequence (DNA): TGTGCCAGCAGGCCCACAGGGCTCTGCGAGCAGTACTTC. This translates into CASRPTGLCEQYF.

This clonotype has at least ten counts. V and J are TRBV2 and TRBJ1-1; the match to TRBD1 covers 8 bases. The CDR3 totals 15 residues. Per germline, CDR1 SNHLY and CDR2 FYNNEI. V trimming: 4 bases; J trimming: 5 bases; junction bases outside the gene matches: 9. The CDR3: CASSVEGRGRTEAFF. CDR3 DNA: TGTGCCAGCAGTGTAGAGGGCAGGGGGCGTACTGAAGCTTTCTTT.

This clonotype was detected ten times or more. This chain uses TRBV12-3 or TRBV12-4 with TRBJ2-1; 13 bases match TRBD2. This CDR3 spans 15 amino acids. V lost 6 bases, J lost 12 bases, and 11 bases stayed unmatched. The CDR3 DNA is TGTGCCAGCAGCCCTGGACTAGCGGGAGCTCGTTGGCAGTTCTTC. This codes for CASSPGLAGARWQFF.

Ten or more counts support this clonotype. The chain joins TRBV6-2 or TRBV6-3 to TRBJ2-1; D not resolved. CDR1 and CDR2 (germline): MNHEY, SVGEGT. Trimming stripped 4 bases from V and 6 bases from J, with 10 bases between. The CDR3 extends over 13 amino acids. The CDR3 coding sequence is TGTGCCAGCAGTTCCCTCTTTGGCAATGAGCAGTTCTTC. As protein: CASSSLFGNEQFF.

This clonotype showed up many times. This chain connects TRBV10-3 to TRBJ1-1; no clear D. This CDR3 has 14 amino acids. V was trimmed by 5 bases and J by 1 base, leaving 11 bases between them. In germline, CDR1 is ENHRY, CDR2 SYGVKD. The CDR3 coding sequence is TGTGCCATCAGTATTGCGTCCAGGAACACTGAAGCTTTCTTT. As protein: CAISIASRNTEAFF.

The chain employs TRBV7-2 and TRBJ1-1; D is unresolved. The germline gives CDR1 SGHTA, CDR2 FQGNSA. The CDR3 covers 14 residues. V lost 4 bases and J lost 1, with 10 bases in between. Here the CDR3 DNA reads TGTGCCAGCAGCTCACAACCCCGGAACACTGAAGCTTTCTTT. Protein product: CASSSQPRNTEAFF.

This clonotype appeared a few times. The rearrangement uses TRBV5-1 and TRBJ2-3; 7 bases fit TRBD2. Per germline, CDR1 SGHRS and CDR2 YFSETQ. The length of the CDR3 is 18 residues. V lost 4 bases, J lost 0 bases, and 14 bases stayed unmatched. CDR3 protein: CASSPDRRLAESTDTQYF. The CDR3, as DNA: TGCGCCAGCAGCCCCGACCGCCGGCTAGCGGAAAGCACAGATACGCAGTATTTT.

This clonotype was counted many times. V gene TRBV5-1 combines with J gene TRBJ2-2; D possibly corresponds to TRBD1 (6 bases). Trimming cost V 4 bases and J 2 bases, with 9 bases left between them. There are 14 residues in the CDR3. Germline assignment: CDR1 SGHRS and CDR2 YFSETQ. The CDR3 nucleotides read TGCGCCAGCAGCCAGGGACACAACACCGGGGAGCTGTTTTTT. Its protein product is CASSQGHNTGELFF.

The chain joins TRBV6-5 to TRBJ1-1; 7 positions agree with TRBD1. Germline trimming cut 0 bases from V and 1 base from J; bases unmatched to any gene: 5. Germline V gene sequence: CDR1 MNHEY, CDR2 SVGAGI. The CDR3 length is 16 residues. The chain's CDR3 is CASSYSAGTANTEAFF. The CDR3 coding sequence is TGTGCCAGCAGTTACTCAGCCGGGACAGCGAACACTGAAGCTTTCTTT.

This clonotype was picked up many times. CDR3 protein: CASSLASSSYNEQFF. CDR3 coding DNA: TGCGCCAGCAGCTTGGCAAGTAGCTCCTACAATGAGCAGTTCTTC. The chain combines TRBV5-1 with TRBJ2-1, with unresolved D. The CDR3 contains 15 residues. Trimming took 0 bases from V and 0 from J, leaving 7 bases between them. Germline loops: CDR1 SGHRS, CDR2 YFSETQ.

The rearrangement joins TRBV5-1 to TRBJ1-3; 8 bases fit TRBD1. The germline V gene has CDR1 SGHRS and CDR2 YFSETQ. The V segment lost 0 bases and the J segment 7 bases; nucleotides outside the gene matches: 0. This CDR3 spans 13 amino acids. The CDR3, as DNA: TGCGCCAGCAGCTTGGACAGGGGGAACACCATATATTTT. As protein: CASSLDRGNTIYF.

This clonotype has more than one count but fewer than ten. The chain has TRBV7-2 and TRBJ2-5, with D maybe TRBD2 (6 bases). V lost 4 bases and J lost 1, with 13 bases in between. CDR3 length: 15 amino acids. Per germline, CDR1 SGHTA and CDR2 FQGNSA. The CDR3 spells CASSSPSGLQETQYF. The CDR3 DNA follows: TGTGCCAGCAGCTCCCCGAGCGGGCTCCAAGAGACCCAGTACTTC.

V gene TRBV4-2 combines with J gene TRBJ2-6; D is unresolved. This CDR3 has 16 amino acids. Trimming stripped 4 bases from V and 1 base from J, with 11 bases between. CDR1 and CDR2 (germline): LGHNA, YNFKEQ. The CDR3 DNA follows: TGTGCCAGCAGCCGAGCCGGTAAATCTGGGGCCAACGTCCTGACTTTC. It yields the protein CASSRAGKSGANVLTF.

A few counts support this clonotype. The chain couples TRBV19 to TRBJ2-1; a possible D gene is TRBD1 (6 bases). This CDR3 is 13 amino acids long. Germline V gene lookup returns CDR1 LNHDA and CDR2 SQIVND (reference sequence). V lost 2 bases and J 6 bases, leaving 8 bases between the germline ends. In DNA, the CDR3 is TGTGCCAGTAGTATAACAGGGTTCAATGAGCAGTTCTTC. Its protein is CASSITGFNEQFF. The full variable domain, rest sourced from reference TRBV19 and TRBJ2-1, is DGGITQSPKYLFRKEGQNVTLSCEQNLNHDAMYWYRQDPGQGLRLIYYSQIVNDFQKGDIAEGYSVSREKKESFPLTVTSAQKNPTAFYLCASSITGFNEQFFGPGTRLTVL.

The sample holds many counts of this clonotype. This sequence joins TRBV3-1 and TRBJ1-2, with D hard to call. The CDR3 has 14 amino acids. Germline V gene data show CDR1 as LGHDT and CDR2 as YNNKEL (reference sequence). V was shortened by 4 bases and J by 0 bases, with 9 bases between the two germline ends. The CDR3 bases are TGTGCCAGCAGCCTGTGGGTTTCTAACTATGGCTACACCTTC. Amino acid sequence: CASSLWVSNYGYTF.

The chain uses TRBV29-1 and TRBJ2-2, with D tentatively TRBD2 (6 bases). CDR1 is SQVTM and CDR2 is ANQGSEA in the germline V gene. The V and J ends lost 4 bases and 7 bases respectively, with 13 bases between them. CDR3 size: 13 residues. CDR3 residues: CSVADGEDGELFF. The CDR3 DNA reads as TGCAGCGTTGCGGACGGGGAGGACGGGGAGCTGTTTTTT.